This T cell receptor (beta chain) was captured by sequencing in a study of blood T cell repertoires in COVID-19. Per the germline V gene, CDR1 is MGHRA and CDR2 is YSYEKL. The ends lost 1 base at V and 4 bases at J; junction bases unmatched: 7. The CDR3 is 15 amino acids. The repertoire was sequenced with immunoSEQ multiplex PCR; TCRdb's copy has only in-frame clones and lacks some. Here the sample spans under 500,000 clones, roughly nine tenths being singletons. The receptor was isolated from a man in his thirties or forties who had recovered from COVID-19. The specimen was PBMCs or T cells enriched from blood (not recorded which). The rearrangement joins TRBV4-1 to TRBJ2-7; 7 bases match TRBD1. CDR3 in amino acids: CASSQVDRDFYEQYF. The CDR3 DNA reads TGCGCCAGCAGCCAAGTAGACAGGGATTTTTACGAGCAGTACTTC.